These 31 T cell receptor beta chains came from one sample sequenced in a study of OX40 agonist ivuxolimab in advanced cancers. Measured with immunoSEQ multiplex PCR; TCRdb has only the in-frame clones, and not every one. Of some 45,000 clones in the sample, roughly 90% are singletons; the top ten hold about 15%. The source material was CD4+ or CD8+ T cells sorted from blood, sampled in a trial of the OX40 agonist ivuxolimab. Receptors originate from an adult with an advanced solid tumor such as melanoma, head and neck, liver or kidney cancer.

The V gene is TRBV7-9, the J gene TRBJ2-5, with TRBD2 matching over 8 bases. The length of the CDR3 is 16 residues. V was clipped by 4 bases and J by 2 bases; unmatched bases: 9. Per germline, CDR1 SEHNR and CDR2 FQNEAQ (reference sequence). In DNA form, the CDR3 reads TGTGCCAGCAGCTCGCGGGGTAGCGGGGTACAAGAGACCCAGTACTTC. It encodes CASSSRGSGVQETQYF. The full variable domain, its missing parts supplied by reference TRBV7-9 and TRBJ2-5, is DTGVSQNPRHKITKRGQNVTFRCDPISEHNRLYWYRQTLGQGPEFLTYFQNEAQLEKSRLLSDRFSAERPKGSFSTLEIQRTEQGDSAMYLCASSSRGSGVQETQYFGPGTRLLVL.

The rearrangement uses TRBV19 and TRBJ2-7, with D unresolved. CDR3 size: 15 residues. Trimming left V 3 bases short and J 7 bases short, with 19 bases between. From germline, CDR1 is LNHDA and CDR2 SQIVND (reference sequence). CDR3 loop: CASSMKGFSDWEQYF. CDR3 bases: TGTGCCAGTAGTATGAAGGGTTTTTCTGATTGGGAGCAGTACTTC.

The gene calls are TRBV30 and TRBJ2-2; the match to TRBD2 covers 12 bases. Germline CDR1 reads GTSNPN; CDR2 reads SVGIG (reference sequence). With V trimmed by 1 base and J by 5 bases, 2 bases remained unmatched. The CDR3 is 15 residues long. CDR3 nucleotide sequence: TGTGCCTGGAGTGCACTAGCGGGAGGTACCGGGGAGCTGTTTTTT. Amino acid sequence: CAWSALAGGTGELFF.

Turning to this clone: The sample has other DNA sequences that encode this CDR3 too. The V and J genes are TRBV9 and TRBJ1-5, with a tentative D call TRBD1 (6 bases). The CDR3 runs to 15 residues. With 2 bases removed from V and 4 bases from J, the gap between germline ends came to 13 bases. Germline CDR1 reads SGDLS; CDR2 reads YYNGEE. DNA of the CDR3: TGTGCCAGCAGCGTTGGGGGGGCCGGGAATCAGCCCCAGCATTTT. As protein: CASSVGGAGNQPQHF.

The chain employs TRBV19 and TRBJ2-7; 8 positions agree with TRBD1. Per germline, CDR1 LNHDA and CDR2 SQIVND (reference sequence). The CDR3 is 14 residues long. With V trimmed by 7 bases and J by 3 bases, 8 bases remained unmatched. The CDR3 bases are TGTGCCAGTACCCCCCCCGACAGGGGCTACGAGCAGTACTTC. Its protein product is CASTPPDRGYEQYF.

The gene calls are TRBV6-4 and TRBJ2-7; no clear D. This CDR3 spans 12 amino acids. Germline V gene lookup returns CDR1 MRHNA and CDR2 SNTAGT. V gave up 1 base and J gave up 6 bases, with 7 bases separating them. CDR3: CASSDFKGEQYF. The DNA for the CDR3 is TGTGCCAGCAGTGACTTCAAGGGCGAGCAGTACTTC.

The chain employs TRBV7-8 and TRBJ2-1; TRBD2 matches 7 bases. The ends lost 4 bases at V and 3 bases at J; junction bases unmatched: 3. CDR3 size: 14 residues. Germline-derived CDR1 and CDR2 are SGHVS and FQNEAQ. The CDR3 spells CASSSSGLYNEQFF. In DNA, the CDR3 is TGTGCCAGCAGCTCTAGCGGACTCTACAATGAGCAGTTCTTC.

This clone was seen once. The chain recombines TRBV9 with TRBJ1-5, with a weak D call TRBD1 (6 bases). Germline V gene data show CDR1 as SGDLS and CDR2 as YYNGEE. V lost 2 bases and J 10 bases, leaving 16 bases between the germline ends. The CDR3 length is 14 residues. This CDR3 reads CASSVASGVKPQHF. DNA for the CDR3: TGTGCCAGCAGCGTTGCGTCAGGGGTAAAACCCCAGCATTTT.

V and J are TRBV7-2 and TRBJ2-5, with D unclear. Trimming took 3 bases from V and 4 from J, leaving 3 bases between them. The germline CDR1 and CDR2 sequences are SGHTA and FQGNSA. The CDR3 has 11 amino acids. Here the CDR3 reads CASSFRETQYF. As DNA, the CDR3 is TGTGCCAGCAGCTTCCGAGAGACCCAGTACTTC.

CDR3 region: CASRETFTGGQPQHF. Written as DNA, the CDR3 is TGTGCCAGCAGGGAGACCTTCACCGGGGGTCAGCCCCAGCATTTT. The rearrangement joins TRBV2 to TRBJ1-5; the D gene is possibly TRBD1 (5 bases). From germline, CDR1 is SNHLY and CDR2 FYNNEI. The V end lost 6 bases, the J end lost 6 bases, and 18 bases lay between the germline ends. The CDR3 is 15 residues long.

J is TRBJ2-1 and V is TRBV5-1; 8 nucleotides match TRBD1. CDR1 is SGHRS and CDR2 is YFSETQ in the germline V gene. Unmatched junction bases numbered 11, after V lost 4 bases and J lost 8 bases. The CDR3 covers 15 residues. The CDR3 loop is CASSRTGTGMDEQFF. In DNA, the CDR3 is TGCGCCAGCAGCCGGACAGGGACCGGGATGGATGAGCAGTTCTTC. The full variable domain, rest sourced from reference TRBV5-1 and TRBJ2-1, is KAGVTQTPRYLIKTRGQQVTLSCSPISGHRSVSWYQQTPGQGLQFLFEYFSETQRNKGNFPGRFSGRQFSNSRSEMNVSTLELGDSALYLCASSRTGTGMDEQFFGPGTRLTVL.

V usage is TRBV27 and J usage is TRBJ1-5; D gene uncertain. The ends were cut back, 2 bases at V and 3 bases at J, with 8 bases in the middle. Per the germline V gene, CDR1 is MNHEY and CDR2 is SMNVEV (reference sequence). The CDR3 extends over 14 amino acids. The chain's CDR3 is CASSLVGYNQPQHF. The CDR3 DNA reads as TGTGCCAGCAGTTTAGTGGGGTACAATCAGCCCCAGCATTTT.

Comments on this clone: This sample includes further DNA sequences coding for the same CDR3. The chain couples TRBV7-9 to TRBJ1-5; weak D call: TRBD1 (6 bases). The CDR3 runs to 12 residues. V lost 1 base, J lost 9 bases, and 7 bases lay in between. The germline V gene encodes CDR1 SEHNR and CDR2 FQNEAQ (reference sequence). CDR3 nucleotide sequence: TGTGCCAGCAGCTTAGGAGGGGGGCCCCAGCATTTT. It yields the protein CASSLGGGPQHF.

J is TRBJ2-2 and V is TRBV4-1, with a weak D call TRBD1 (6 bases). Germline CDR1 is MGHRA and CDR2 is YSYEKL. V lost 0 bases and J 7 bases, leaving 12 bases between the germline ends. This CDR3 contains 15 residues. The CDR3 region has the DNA TGCGCCAGCAGCCAAGAGGGGACACTACTCGGGGAGCTGTTTTTT. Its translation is CASSQEGTLLGELFF.

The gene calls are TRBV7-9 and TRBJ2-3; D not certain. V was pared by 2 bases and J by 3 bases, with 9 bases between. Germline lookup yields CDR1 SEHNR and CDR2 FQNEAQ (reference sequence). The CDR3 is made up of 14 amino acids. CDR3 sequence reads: CASSLLRSTDTQYF. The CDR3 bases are TGTGCCAGCAGCTTACTACGGTCTACAGATACGCAGTATTTT.

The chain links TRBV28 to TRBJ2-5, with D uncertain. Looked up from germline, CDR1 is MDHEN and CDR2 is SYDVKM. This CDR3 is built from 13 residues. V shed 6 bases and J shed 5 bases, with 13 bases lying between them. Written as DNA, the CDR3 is TGTGCCAGCAGGTTTGGGGAAGGGGAGACCCAGTACTTC. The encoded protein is CASRFGEGETQYF.

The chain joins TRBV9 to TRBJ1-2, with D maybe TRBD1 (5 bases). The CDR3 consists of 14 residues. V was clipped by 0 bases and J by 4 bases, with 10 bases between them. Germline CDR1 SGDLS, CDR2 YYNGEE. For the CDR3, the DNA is TGTGCCAGCAGCGTAGTGACAGTGGCCTATGGCTACACCTTC. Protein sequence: CASSVVTVAYGYTF.

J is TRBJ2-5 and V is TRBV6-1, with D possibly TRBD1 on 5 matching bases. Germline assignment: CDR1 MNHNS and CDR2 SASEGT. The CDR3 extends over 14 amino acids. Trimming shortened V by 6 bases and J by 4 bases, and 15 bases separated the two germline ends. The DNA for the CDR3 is TGTGCCAGCAGGAGTTTGACAGAAAGAGAGACCCAGTACTTC. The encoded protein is CASRSLTERETQYF.

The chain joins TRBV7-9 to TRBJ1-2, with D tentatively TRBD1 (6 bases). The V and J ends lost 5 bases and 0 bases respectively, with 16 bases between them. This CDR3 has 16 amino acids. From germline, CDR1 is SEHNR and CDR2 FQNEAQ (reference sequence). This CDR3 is CASSTSDRPSNYGYTF. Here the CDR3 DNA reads TGTGCCAGCAGCACCTCGGACAGACCGTCTAACTATGGCTACACCTTC.

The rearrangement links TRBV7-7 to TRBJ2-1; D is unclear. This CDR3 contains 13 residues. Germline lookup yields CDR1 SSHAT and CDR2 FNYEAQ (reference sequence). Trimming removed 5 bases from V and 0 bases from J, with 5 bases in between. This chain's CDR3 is CASSLSSYNEQFF. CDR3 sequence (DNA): TGTGCCAGCAGCCTAAGCTCCTACAATGAGCAGTTCTTC. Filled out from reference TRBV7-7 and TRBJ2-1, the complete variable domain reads GAGVSQSPRYKVTKRGQDVTLRCDPISSHATLYWYQQALGQGPEFLTYFNYEAQPDKSGLPSDRFSAERPEGSISTLTIQRTEQRDSAMYRCASSLSSYNEQFFGPGTRLTVL.

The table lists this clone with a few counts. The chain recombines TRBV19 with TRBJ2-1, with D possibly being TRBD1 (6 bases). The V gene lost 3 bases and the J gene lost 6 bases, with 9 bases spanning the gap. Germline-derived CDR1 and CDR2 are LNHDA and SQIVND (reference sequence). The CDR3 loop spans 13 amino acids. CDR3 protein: CASSIGTINEQFF. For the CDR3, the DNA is TGTGCCAGTAGTATCGGGACAATCAATGAGCAGTTCTTC.

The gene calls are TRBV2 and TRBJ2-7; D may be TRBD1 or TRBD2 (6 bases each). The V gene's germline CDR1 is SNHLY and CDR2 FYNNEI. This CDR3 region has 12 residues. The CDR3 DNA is TGTGCATTGAAATGGGGGGCGCGCGAGCAGTACTTC. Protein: CALKWGAREQYF.

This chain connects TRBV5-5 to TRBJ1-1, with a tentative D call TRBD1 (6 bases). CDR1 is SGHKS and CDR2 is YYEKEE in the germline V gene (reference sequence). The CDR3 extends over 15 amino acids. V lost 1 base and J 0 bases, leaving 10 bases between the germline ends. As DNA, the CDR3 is TGTGCCAGCAGCTTGTATAGGGGGGTGAACACTGAAGCTTTCTTT. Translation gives CASSLYRGVNTEAFF.

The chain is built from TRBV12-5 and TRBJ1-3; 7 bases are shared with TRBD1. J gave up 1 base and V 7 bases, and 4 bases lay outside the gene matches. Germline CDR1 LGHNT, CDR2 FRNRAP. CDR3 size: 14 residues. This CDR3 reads CASAEQGSGNTIYF. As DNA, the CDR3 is TGTGCTAGTGCCGAACAGGGGTCTGGAAACACCATATATTTT.

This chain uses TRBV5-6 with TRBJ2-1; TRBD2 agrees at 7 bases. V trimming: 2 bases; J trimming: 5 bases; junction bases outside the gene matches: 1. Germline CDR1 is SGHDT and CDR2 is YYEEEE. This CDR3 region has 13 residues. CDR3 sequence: CASSFRGDNEQFF. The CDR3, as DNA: TGTGCCAGCAGCTTCCGGGGGGACAATGAGCAGTTCTTC.

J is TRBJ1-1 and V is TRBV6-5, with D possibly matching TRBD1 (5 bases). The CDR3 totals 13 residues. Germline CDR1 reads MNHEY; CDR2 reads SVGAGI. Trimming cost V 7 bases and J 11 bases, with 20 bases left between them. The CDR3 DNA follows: TGTGCCAGCAAGCAGTCCTTAGGGGTGGGCGCTTTCTTT. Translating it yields CASKQSLGVGAFF.

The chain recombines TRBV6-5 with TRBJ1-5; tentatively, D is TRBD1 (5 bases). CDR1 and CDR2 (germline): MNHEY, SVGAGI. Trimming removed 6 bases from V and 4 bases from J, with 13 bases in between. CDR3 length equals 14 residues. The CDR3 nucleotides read TGTGCCAGCAGCCCTCGACAGTATAATCAGCCCCAGCATTTT. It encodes CASSPRQYNQPQHF.

CDR3 nucleotides: TGTGCCACCAGCTATTCGGGGGCTCCGGGGTACAATGAGCAGTTCTTC. Residues: CATSYSGAPGYNEQFF. This chain uses TRBV15 with TRBJ2-1; D possibly uses TRBD1 or TRBD2 (6 bases each). The CDR3 extends over 16 amino acids. Germline V lookup: CDR1 LNHNV, CDR2 YYDKDF (reference sequence). V lost 5 bases to trimming and J lost 4 bases, with 18 bases between them.

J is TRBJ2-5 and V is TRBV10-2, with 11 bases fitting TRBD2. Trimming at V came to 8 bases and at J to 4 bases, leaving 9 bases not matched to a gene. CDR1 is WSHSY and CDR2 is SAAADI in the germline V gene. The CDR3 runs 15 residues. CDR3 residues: CASALAGERGETQYF. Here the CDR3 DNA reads TGCGCCAGCGCACTAGCGGGAGAGAGGGGAGAGACCCAGTACTTC.

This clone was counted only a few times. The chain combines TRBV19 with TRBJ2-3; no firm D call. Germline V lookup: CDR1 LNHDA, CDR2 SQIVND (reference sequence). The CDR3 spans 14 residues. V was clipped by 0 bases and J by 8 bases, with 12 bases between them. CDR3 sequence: CASSIDVVGVTQYF. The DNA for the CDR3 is TGTGCCAGTAGTATAGATGTGGTCGGAGTTACGCAGTATTTT.

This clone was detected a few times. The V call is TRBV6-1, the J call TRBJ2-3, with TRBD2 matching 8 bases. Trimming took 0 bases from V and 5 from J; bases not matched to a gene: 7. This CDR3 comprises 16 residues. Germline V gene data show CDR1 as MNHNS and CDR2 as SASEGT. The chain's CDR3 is CASSEAPGGGRDTQYF. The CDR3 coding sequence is TGTGCCAGCAGTGAAGCGCCGGGGGGGGGAAGAGATACGCAGTATTTT.